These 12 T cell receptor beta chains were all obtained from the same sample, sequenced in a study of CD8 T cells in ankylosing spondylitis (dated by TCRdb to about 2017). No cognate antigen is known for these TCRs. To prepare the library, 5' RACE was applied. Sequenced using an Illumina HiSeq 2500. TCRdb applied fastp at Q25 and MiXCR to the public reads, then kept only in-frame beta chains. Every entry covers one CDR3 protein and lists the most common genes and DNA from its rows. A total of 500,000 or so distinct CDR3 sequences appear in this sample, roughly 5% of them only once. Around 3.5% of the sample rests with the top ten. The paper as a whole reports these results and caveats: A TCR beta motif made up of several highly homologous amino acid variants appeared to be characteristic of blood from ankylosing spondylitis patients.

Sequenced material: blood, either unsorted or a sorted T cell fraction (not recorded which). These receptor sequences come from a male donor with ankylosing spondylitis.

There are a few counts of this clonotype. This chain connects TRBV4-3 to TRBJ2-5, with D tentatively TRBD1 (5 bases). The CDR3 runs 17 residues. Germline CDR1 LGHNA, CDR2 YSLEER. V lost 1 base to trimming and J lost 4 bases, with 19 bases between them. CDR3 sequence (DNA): TGCGCCAGCAGCCAAGCCGGGCAGGGTGGCGTGAGAGAGACCCAGTACTTC. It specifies CASSQAGQGGVRETQYF.

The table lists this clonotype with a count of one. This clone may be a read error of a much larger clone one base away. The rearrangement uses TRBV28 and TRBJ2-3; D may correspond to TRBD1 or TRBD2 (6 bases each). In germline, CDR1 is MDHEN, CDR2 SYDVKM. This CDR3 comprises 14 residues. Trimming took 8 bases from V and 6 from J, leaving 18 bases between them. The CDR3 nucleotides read TGTGCCAGCTGGGGGGCGATTGCCAGCGATACGCAGTATTTT. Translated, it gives CASWGAIASDTQYF. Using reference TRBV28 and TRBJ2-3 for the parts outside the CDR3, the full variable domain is DVKVTQSSRYLVKRTGEKVFLECVQDMDHENMFWYRQDPGLGLRLIYFSYDVKMKEKGDIPEGYSVSREKKERFSLILESASTNQTSMYLCASWGAIASDTQYFGPGTRLTVL.

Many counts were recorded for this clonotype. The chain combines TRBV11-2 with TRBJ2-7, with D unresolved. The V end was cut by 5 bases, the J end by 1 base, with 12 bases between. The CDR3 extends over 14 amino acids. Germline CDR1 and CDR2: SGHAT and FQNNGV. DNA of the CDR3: TGTGCCAGCAGCAAATCGGGCAGATCCTACGAGCAGTACTTC. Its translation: CASSKSGRSYEQYF.

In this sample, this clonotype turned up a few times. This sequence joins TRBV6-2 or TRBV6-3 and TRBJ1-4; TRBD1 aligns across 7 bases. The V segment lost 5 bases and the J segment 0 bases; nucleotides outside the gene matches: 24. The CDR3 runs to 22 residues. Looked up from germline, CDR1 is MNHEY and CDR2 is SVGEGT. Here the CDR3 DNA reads TGTGCCAGCAGTCCTCCGCTTGCTGAGTCGACAGGGCGTCGTCCAACTAATGAAAAACTGTTTTTT. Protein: CASSPPLAESTGRRPTNEKLFF.

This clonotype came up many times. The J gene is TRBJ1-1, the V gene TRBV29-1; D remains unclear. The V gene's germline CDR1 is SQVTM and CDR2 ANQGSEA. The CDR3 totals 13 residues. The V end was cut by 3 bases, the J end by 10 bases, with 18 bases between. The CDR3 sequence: CSVELRQALGAFF. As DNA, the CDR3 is TGCAGCGTTGAGCTTAGGCAGGCCCTGGGAGCTTTCTTT.

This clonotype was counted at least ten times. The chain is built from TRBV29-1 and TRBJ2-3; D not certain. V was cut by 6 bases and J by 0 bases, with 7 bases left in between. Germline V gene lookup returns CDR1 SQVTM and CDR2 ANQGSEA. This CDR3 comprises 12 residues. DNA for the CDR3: TGCAGCGTGAGGAAAAGCACAGATACGCAGTATTTT. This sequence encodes CSVRKSTDTQYF.

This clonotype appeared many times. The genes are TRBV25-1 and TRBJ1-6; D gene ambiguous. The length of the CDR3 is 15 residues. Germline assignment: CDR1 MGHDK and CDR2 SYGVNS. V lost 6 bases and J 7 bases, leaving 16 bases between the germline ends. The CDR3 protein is CASSYTGGANSPLHF. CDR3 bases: TGTGCCAGCAGCTACACGGGTGGAGCGAATTCACCCCTCCACTTT.

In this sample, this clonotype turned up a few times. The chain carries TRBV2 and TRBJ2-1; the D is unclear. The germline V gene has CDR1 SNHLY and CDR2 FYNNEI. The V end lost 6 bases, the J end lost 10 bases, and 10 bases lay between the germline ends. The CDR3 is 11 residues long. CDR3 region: CASRETVEQFF. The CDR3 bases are TGTGCCAGCAGAGAAACAGTCGAGCAGTTCTTC.

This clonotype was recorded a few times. In nucleotides, the CDR3 is TGCGCCAGCAGCGCCGGGGGACGACGCACAGATACGCAGTATTTT. It is translated as CASSAGGRRTDTQYF. The chain combines TRBV5-1 with TRBJ2-3, with D possibly TRBD2 on 6 matching bases. Trimming pared 4 bases from V and 1 base from J, leaving 13 bases between. The CDR3 is 15 amino acids. Germline V lookup: CDR1 SGHRS, CDR2 YFSETQ.

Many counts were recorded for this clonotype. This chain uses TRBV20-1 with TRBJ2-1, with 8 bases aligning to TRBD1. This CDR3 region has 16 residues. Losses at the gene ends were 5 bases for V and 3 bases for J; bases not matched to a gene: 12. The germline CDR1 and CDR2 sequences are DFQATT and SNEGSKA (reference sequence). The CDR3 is CSAWSSSGQGYNEQFF. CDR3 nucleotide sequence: TGCAGTGCTTGGTCGTCCAGCGGACAGGGCTACAATGAGCAGTTCTTC.

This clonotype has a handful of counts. CDR3 amino acids: CASSLTGTGEQYF. DNA for the CDR3: TGTGCCAGCAGCTTGACAGGAACGGGGGAGCAGTACTTC. The V gene is TRBV28, the J gene TRBJ2-7, with a weak D call TRBD1 (6 bases). Trimming removed 6 bases at V and 7 bases at J, with 16 bases between. This CDR3 is 13 amino acids long. Germline V gives CDR1 MDHEN, CDR2 SYDVKM. Looking up the rest from reference TRBV28 and TRBJ2-7 gives the full variable domain: DVKVTQSSRYLVKRTGEKVFLECVQDMDHENMFWYRQDPGLGLRLIYFSYDVKMKEKGDIPEGYSVSREKKERFSLILESASTNQTSMYLCASSLTGTGEQYFGPGTRLTVT.

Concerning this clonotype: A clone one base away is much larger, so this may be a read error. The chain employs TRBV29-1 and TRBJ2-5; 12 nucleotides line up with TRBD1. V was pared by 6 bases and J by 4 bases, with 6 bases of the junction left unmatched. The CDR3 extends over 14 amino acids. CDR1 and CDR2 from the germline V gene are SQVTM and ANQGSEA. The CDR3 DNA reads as TGCAGCGTGACCGGGACAGGGGGCATAGAGACCCAGTACTTC. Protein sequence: CSVTGTGGIETQYF. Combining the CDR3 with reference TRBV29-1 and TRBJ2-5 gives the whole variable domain SAVISQKPSRDICQRGTSLTIQCQVDSQVTMMFWYRQQPGQSLTLIATANQGSEATYESGFVIDKFPISRPNLTFSTLTVSNMSPEDSSIYLCSVTGTGGIETQYFGPGTRLLVL.